The clone carrying this T cell receptor (beta chain) has only one observation. Its antigen is as yet unknown. The data stem from a study of tumor and adjacent non-tumor tissue in lung cancer. Study in general: Stage I to III disease affected about nine men and roughly 5 women aged roughly 31 to 85. Samples averaged around 4 million productive TCRbeta reads each. General observations from the study: Top 100 clones took a larger repertoire share in normal lung.

A modified ARM-PCR protocol with three rounds of nested PCR amplified TCRbeta. TCRdb redid the calling of the multiplex PCR reads with MiXCR, one entry per CDR3 protein. The repertoire holds under 75,000 distinct CDR3 sequences, 65% to 75% seen once, with about 27% in the top ten. RNA was extracted from bulk tissue without any cell sorting. More than 3 cm separated this lung sample from the edge of the tumor. Germline V lookup: CDR1 SGHNT, CDR2 YYREEE (reference sequence). The V and J ends lost 7 bases and 6 bases respectively, with 23 bases between them. The length of the CDR3 is 16 residues. Sequences were obtained from distant non-tumor lung tissue. This sequence was found in a woman in her 50s with non-small cell lung cancer. The chain combines TRBV5-4 with TRBJ2-1; possibly TRBD2 for D (5 bases). The CDR3 loop reads CASSSPQNEGTNEQFF. CDR3 bases: TGTGCCAGCTCCTCCCCCCAGAACGAGGGCACCAATGAGCAGTTCTTC.